What follows is one T cell receptor beta chain and its context. PCR amplification relied on 60 Vbeta primers (plus 13 Jbeta primers). Repertoires were generated with immunoSEQ multiplex PCR, while TCRdb's copy carries only in-frame clones and drops some. This table has over 80,000 clones, 76% appearing once. Trimming removed 0 bases at V and 6 bases at J, with 15 bases between. Germline loops: CDR1 LGHNA, CDR2 YSLEER. The CDR3 is 15 residues long. This sample is part of a study of cytomegalovirus exposure and HLA in healthy donors. Sequencing input: PBMCs. The receptor's source is a middle-aged man in good health and CMV-seronegative. The chain has TRBV4-3 and TRBJ2-7; possible D gene TRBD1, 6 bases. The chain's CDR3 is CASSQDRTSGVEQYF. The DNA for the CDR3 is TGCGCCAGCAGCCAAGATCGAACTTCAGGGGTCGAGCAGTACTTC.